This passage covers 24 T cell receptor beta chains from one sample sequenced in a study of T cell responses to AZD1222 COVID-19 vaccine. The method was immunoSEQ multiplex PCR; TCRdb's version includes in-frame clones alone and lacks a portion of them. The table lists 150,000 to 190,000 clones, around 86% of them singletons. Here the sequenced sample was peripheral blood, taken 28 days after the second AZD1222 dose. The source of these receptors is an adult who received the AZD1222 COVID-19 vaccine.

This chain uses TRBV4-1 with TRBJ2-7; TRBD2 matches 13 bases. The CDR3 length is 18 residues. CDR1 is MGHRA and CDR2 is YSYEKL in the germline V gene. V shed 4 bases and J 2 bases; nucleotides not matched to a gene: 11. The CDR3 here is CASSPGLAGASHPYEQYF. The DNA of the CDR3 is TGCGCCAGCAGCCCTGGACTAGCGGGGGCAAGCCACCCCTACGAGCAGTACTTC.

This clone was seen once. This chain links TRBV30 with TRBJ1-2; 9 nucleotides match TRBD1. The CDR3 totals 14 residues. In germline, CDR1 is GTSNPN, CDR2 SVGIG (reference sequence). V was clipped by 4 bases and J by 6 bases; unmatched bases: 9. The CDR3 DNA is TGTGCCTGGACAGAAGGACAGGGGACGAATGGCTACACCTTC. Its protein product is CAWTEGQGTNGYTF.

The chain's CDR3 is CAPEATYNEQFF. The CDR3 bases are TGTGCGCCGGAGGCTACCTACAATGAGCAGTTCTTC. The chain employs TRBV28 and TRBJ2-1; D perhaps matches TRBD2 (5 bases). The CDR3 runs 12 residues. Germline CDR1 MDHEN, CDR2 SYDVKM.

The chain carries TRBV6-2 or TRBV6-3 and TRBJ2-1; 8 bases are a match to TRBD2. CDR3 length: 15 residues. Germline V lookup: CDR1 MNHEY, CDR2 SVGEGT. The junction had 9 bases not matched to a gene; V was cut back by 4 bases and J by 7 bases. The CDR3 sequence: CASSFRAGVENEQFF. Here the CDR3 DNA reads TGTGCCAGCAGTTTCCGAGCGGGAGTGGAGAATGAGCAGTTCTTC.

The chain has TRBV5-6 and TRBJ2-1, with 15 bases that match TRBD2. The CDR3 runs 18 residues. V shed 4 bases, J shed 2 bases, and the junction held 7 bases outside the gene matches. Looked up from germline, CDR1 is SGHDT and CDR2 is YYEEEE. The CDR3 DNA sequence: TGTGCCAGCAGCCTCATGGGACTAGCGGGAGGCACCTACAATGAGCAGTTCTTC. It specifies CASSLMGLAGGTYNEQFF.

The chain employs TRBV2 and TRBJ1-3, with D possibly matching TRBD1 (5 bases). Germline V lookup: CDR1 SNHLY, CDR2 FYNNEI. The ends were cut back, 4 bases at V and 1 base at J, with 17 bases in the middle. There are 17 residues in the CDR3. Written as DNA, the CDR3 is TGTGCCAGCAGTGGTCGGGGCAGGAAGGAATCTGGAAACACCATATATTTT. This gives the protein CASSGRGRKESGNTIYF.

This chain uses TRBV6-1 with TRBJ1-2, with D possibly TRBD1 on 5 matching bases. The CDR3 contains 13 residues. CDR1 and CDR2 from the germline V gene are MNHNS and SASEGT. V lost 2 bases and J lost 8, with 12 bases in between. The CDR3 here is CASSEPRGGGYTF. The CDR3, as DNA: TGTGCCAGCAGTGAACCGAGGGGTGGCGGCTACACCTTC.

In nucleotides, the CDR3 is TGTGCCAGCAGCCTAGGGAACAGGGGGCAAGATACGCAGTATTTT. Translated, it gives CASSLGNRGQDTQYF. The chain has TRBV7-2 and TRBJ2-3, with TRBD1 matching over 9 bases. The germline gives CDR1 SGHTA, CDR2 FQGNSA. This CDR3 comprises 15 residues. With 5 bases clipped from V and 5 bases from J, the junction kept 8 bases outside the gene matches.

The chain is built from TRBV7-2 and TRBJ1-1; no clear D gene. The germline CDR1 and CDR2 sequences are SGHTA and FQGNSA. Trimming removed 2 bases from V and 2 bases from J, with 9 bases in between. CDR3 length equals 14 residues. CDR3 in amino acids: CASSLLHPNTEAFF. In DNA form, the CDR3 reads TGTGCCAGCAGCTTACTCCACCCAAACACTGAAGCTTTCTTT.

V is TRBV6-1 and J is TRBJ1-1; D is perhaps TRBD1 (5 bases). The length of the CDR3 is 15 residues. The germline V gene has CDR1 MNHNS and CDR2 SASEGT. V dropped 8 bases and J dropped 6 bases, with 22 bases sitting between them. CDR3 residues: CASLGPRPGTPEAFF. CDR3 coding DNA: TGTGCCAGCCTTGGACCTAGGCCAGGGACGCCTGAAGCTTTCTTT.

The J gene is TRBJ2-7, the V gene TRBV4-1; D is unresolved. The germline gives CDR1 MGHRA, CDR2 YSYEKL. With 1 base removed from V and 4 bases from J, the gap between germline ends came to 17 bases. This CDR3 has 16 residues. CDR3 sequence: CASSQVLGTDQYEQYF. The CDR3, as DNA: TGCGCCAGCAGCCAAGTTTTGGGTACAGACCAATACGAGCAGTACTTC.

The genes are TRBV5-6 and TRBJ2-1; TRBD2 matches 11 bases. The CDR3 is made up of 14 amino acids. From germline, CDR1 is SGHDT and CDR2 YYEEEE. Trimming cost V 5 bases and J 10 bases; bases outside gene matches: 8. The CDR3 region has the DNA TGTGCCAGCAGGTTAGCGGGAGGGCCACAGGAGCAGTTCTTC. Translating gives CASRLAGGPQEQFF.

The V call is TRBV28, the J call TRBJ1-2; D ambiguous. The V end was cut by 6 bases, the J end by 3 bases, with 14 bases between. CDR3 length: 14 residues. CDR1 is MDHEN and CDR2 is SYDVKM in the germline V gene. In DNA form, the CDR3 reads TGTGCCAGCAGCACGGACCAGAGTTACTATGGCTACACCTTC. Translating gives CASSTDQSYYGYTF.

The chain carries TRBV11-2 and TRBJ2-5; D might be TRBD2 (5 bases). The CDR3 contains 15 residues. Germline CDR1 is SGHAT and CDR2 is FQNNGV. V was pared by 3 bases and J by 2 bases, with 13 bases between. CDR3 region: CASSFPSPGQETQYF. CDR3 DNA sequence: TGTGCCAGCAGCTTTCCGTCTCCGGGACAAGAGACCCAGTACTTC.

There are a few counts of this clone. The chain has TRBV7-9 and TRBJ1-2; 8 positions match TRBD1. Germline V CDR1 and CDR2: SEHNR, FQNEAQ (reference sequence). J was trimmed by 1 base and V by 4 bases; bases with no gene match: 2. CDR3 length: 14 residues. The CDR3 bases are TGTGCCAGCAGCTGGGACAGGTTTAACTATGGCTACACCTTC. It specifies CASSWDRFNYGYTF.

A single count supports this clone. The chain uses TRBV20-1 and TRBJ2-3; the D is unclear. V lost 5 bases and J 3 bases, leaving 15 bases between the germline ends. Germline CDR1 reads DFQATT; CDR2 reads SNEGSKA (reference sequence). This CDR3 is built from 14 residues. The CDR3 DNA is TGCAGTGCTGGTGTAGGGATTGGGACAGATACGCAGTATTTT. Amino acids: CSAGVGIGTDTQYF.

The chain couples TRBV28 to TRBJ1-2, with D hard to call. Germline assignment: CDR1 MDHEN and CDR2 SYDVKM. Deletions cut 5 bases from V and 1 base from J, with 5 bases between. The CDR3 spans 12 residues. Here the CDR3 DNA reads TGTGCCAGCAGTCTAATTAACTATGGCTACACCTTC. Amino acid sequence: CASSLINYGYTF.

The chain is built from TRBV29-1 and TRBJ1-3; D is perhaps TRBD1 (6 bases). V lost 5 bases, J lost 1 base, and 9 bases lay in between. Germline V lookup: CDR1 SQVTM, CDR2 ANQGSEA. The CDR3 covers 13 residues. The CDR3 DNA reads as TGCAGCGTTAACAGGGAATCTGGAAACACCATATATTTT. This gives the protein CSVNRESGNTIYF.

The CDR3 region has the DNA TGCAGTGCTAGTTTCAGGGTTCCCACAGATACGCAGTATTTT. Protein product: CSASFRVPTDTQYF. The chain uses TRBV20-1 and TRBJ2-3; a possible D gene is TRBD1 (5 bases). CDR1 is DFQATT, CDR2 SNEGSKA, per germline (reference sequence). Trimming cost V 3 bases and J 2 bases, with 12 bases left between them. The CDR3 loop spans 14 amino acids.

This clone was detected only a few times. The chain employs TRBV5-1 and TRBJ2-2, with TRBD1 matching 8 bases. The CDR3 contains 14 residues. The ends lost 8 bases at V and 2 bases at J; junction bases unmatched: 5. CDR1 is SGHRS and CDR2 is YFSETQ in the germline V gene. The CDR3 nucleotides are TGCGCCAGTACGGACAGGGCAAACACCGGGGAGCTGTTTTTT. Its protein is CASTDRANTGELFF.

The J gene is TRBJ2-7, the V gene TRBV18, with TRBD1 matching 9 bases. After removal of 6 bases from V and 3 bases from J, the junction contained 3 bases not matched to a gene. CDR3 size: 13 residues. Germline V CDR1 and CDR2: KGHSH, LQKENI. CDR3 sequence (DNA): TGTGCCAGCTCGACGGGACAGGGCTACGAGCAGTACTTC. This translates into CASSTGQGYEQYF.

The chain has TRBV7-2 and TRBJ2-1, with 9 bases lining up with TRBD1. The CDR3 runs to 15 residues. The germline V gene has CDR1 SGHTA and CDR2 FQGNSA. Trimming removed 6 bases from V and 7 bases from J; junction bases left unmatched: 10. Here the CDR3 DNA reads TGTGCCAGCAGTCCCGGGACAGGGTACAAGAATGAGCAGTTCTTC. Amino acids: CASSPGTGYKNEQFF.

The J gene is TRBJ1-5, the V gene TRBV19; D uncertain. The germline V gene encodes CDR1 LNHDA and CDR2 SQIVND (reference sequence). The CDR3 covers 13 residues. The V gene lost 2 bases and the J gene lost 5 bases, with 7 bases spanning the gap. Here the CDR3 reads CASSIHRDQPQHF. CDR3 in DNA: TGTGCCAGTAGTATACATCGAGATCAGCCCCAGCATTTT.

The chain links TRBV6-5 to TRBJ1-5; D possibly corresponds to TRBD1 (6 bases). V was clipped by 4 bases and J by 3 bases, with 16 bases between them. The CDR3 is 16 residues long. Germline V gives CDR1 MNHEY, CDR2 SVGAGI. CDR3 residues: CASSSVPRDNNQPQHF. Written as DNA, the CDR3 is TGTGCCAGCAGTTCAGTCCCCCGGGACAACAATCAGCCCCAGCATTTT.